Listed here are 20 T cell receptor beta chains from one sample, sequenced in a study of blood T cell repertoires in COVID-19. Generated by immunoSEQ multiplex PCR, the TCRdb table keeps only in-frame clones and is missing some. The sample lists roughly 81,000 clones, 89% seen once, with roughly 12% in the top ten. The material sequenced was peripheral blood. All receptors come from a man in his 70s with active or convalescent COVID-19.

The chain employs TRBV27 and TRBJ2-1; a possible D gene is TRBD1 (6 bases). There are 12 residues in the CDR3. Germline V gives CDR1 MNHEY, CDR2 SMNVEV (reference sequence). V was trimmed by 6 bases and J by 8 bases, leaving 11 bases between them. The CDR3: CASSTQGYEQFF. As DNA, the CDR3 is TGTGCCAGCAGCACCCAGGGGTATGAGCAGTTCTTC.

The chain uses TRBV7-2 and TRBJ1-2; 11 positions match TRBD1. CDR3 size: 16 residues. The V and J ends lost 3 bases and 5 bases, in that order; junction bases with no gene match: 8. Germline values: CDR1 SGHTA, CDR2 FQGNSA. In DNA, the CDR3 is TGTGCCAGCAGCTTTACCGGGACAGGGGGGCGTTATGGCTACACCTTC. Its protein product is CASSFTGTGGRYGYTF.

V is TRBV28 and J is TRBJ2-7, with D uncertain. The length of the CDR3 is 11 residues. V was trimmed by 4 bases and J by 3 bases, leaving 4 bases between them. CDR1 and CDR2 from the germline V gene are MDHEN and SYDVKM. The CDR3 DNA is TGTGCCAGCAGTTACGGCTACGAGCAGTACTTC. Amino acid sequence: CASSYGYEQYF.

This chain uses TRBV10-3 with TRBJ1-2, with 11 bases fitting TRBD1. There are 14 residues in the CDR3. Trimming removed 5 bases from V and 4 bases from J; junction bases left unmatched: 3. CDR1 is ENHRY and CDR2 is SYGVKD in the germline V gene. In DNA, the CDR3 is TGTGCCATCAGTAAGGGACAGGGGGGCTATGGCTACACCTTC. This translates into CAISKGQGGYGYTF.

The rearrangement joins TRBV5-4 to TRBJ2-5, with 7 bases fitting TRBD2. V lost 7 bases to trimming and J lost 5 bases; unmatched junction nucleotides: 14. This CDR3 contains 15 residues. From germline, CDR1 is SGHNT and CDR2 YYREEE (reference sequence). This CDR3 reads CASGRREPGGETQYF. Here the CDR3 DNA reads TGTGCCAGCGGCAGGCGGGAGCCCGGAGGGGAGACCCAGTACTTC.

The sample holds a few counts of this clone. This chain joins TRBV13 and TRBJ1-3; TRBD1 matches at 8 bases. Germline V CDR1 and CDR2: PRHDT, FYEKMQ (reference sequence). V trimming: 0 bases; J trimming: 2 bases; junction bases outside the gene matches: 3. CDR3 length equals 16 residues. The DNA for the CDR3 is TGTGCCAGCAGCTTAGGCCTCAGGGGGCCTGGAAACACCATATATTTT. Translation gives CASSLGLRGPGNTIYF.

The V call is TRBV4-2, the J call TRBJ1-6, with a possible D match to TRBD1 (5 bases). V was clipped by 0 bases and J by 4 bases, with 10 bases between them. From germline, CDR1 is LGHNA and CDR2 YNFKEQ. This CDR3 comprises 16 residues. The CDR3 DNA is TGTGCCAGCAGCCAAGATTGGGAGGGGTATAATTCACCCCTCCACTTT. Translated, it gives CASSQDWEGYNSPLHF.

The V and J genes are TRBV5-1 and TRBJ2-7; 8 nucleotides line up with TRBD1. Per the germline V gene, CDR1 is SGHRS and CDR2 is YFSETQ. The CDR3 length is 16 residues. Trimming at V came to 4 bases and at J to 4 bases, leaving 13 bases not matched to a gene. For the CDR3, the DNA is TGCGCCAGCAGCCCTGGGGGGACAGGAACTTCTTACGAGCAGTACTTC. It encodes CASSPGGTGTSYEQYF.

This clone was found a few times. The chain joins TRBV27 to TRBJ1-5, with a weak D call TRBD1 (5 bases). With 3 bases removed from V and 1 base from J, the gap between germline ends came to 7 bases. The CDR3 is 14 residues long. From germline, CDR1 is MNHEY and CDR2 SMNVEV (reference sequence). Written as DNA, the CDR3 is TGTGCCAGCAGTTTTGCAGGGAGCAATCAGCCCCAGCATTTT. It encodes CASSFAGSNQPQHF.

The chain employs TRBV13 and TRBJ2-1; 11 bases agree with TRBD2. Germline V lookup: CDR1 PRHDT, CDR2 FYEKMQ (reference sequence). The CDR3 runs to 17 residues. J was trimmed by 4 bases and V by 1 base; bases with no gene match: 6. CDR3 nucleotide sequence: TGTGCCAGCAGCTTAGTAGCCGGGACTAGCGGATACAATGAGCAGTTCTTC. Translating it yields CASSLVAGTSGYNEQFF.

V usage is TRBV24-1 and J usage is TRBJ2-3; 8 nucleotides line up with TRBD2. The V gene end was trimmed by 1 base and the J gene end by 2 bases; junction bases not matched to a gene: 7. The CDR3 is made up of 17 amino acids. Germline values: CDR1 KGHDR, CDR2 SFDVKD. The CDR3 sequence is CATSDFGASGLTDTQYF. The CDR3 region has the DNA TGTGCCACCAGTGATTTCGGGGCTAGCGGGCTCACAGATACGCAGTATTTT.

This chain joins TRBV7-2 and TRBJ2-2; 10 nucleotides agree with TRBD2. V trimming: 1 base; J trimming: 5 bases; junction bases outside the gene matches: 4. CDR1 is SGHTA and CDR2 is FQGNSA in the germline V gene. The CDR3 consists of 16 residues. CDR3 nucleotides: TGTGCCAGCAGCTTAGGGCTAGCGGGGGATACCGGGGAGCTGTTTTTT. It translates to CASSLGLAGDTGELFF.

This clone was recorded a few times. The V and J genes are TRBV3-1 (or the pseudogene TRBV3-2) and TRBJ1-1; D remains ambiguous. This CDR3 region has 13 residues. The ends were cut back, 4 bases at V and 3 bases at J, with 9 bases in the middle. The germline V gene encodes CDR1 LGHDT and CDR2 YNNKEL (reference sequence). CDR3 sequence: CASSPVGYTEAFF. In DNA, the CDR3 is TGTGCCAGCAGCCCAGTGGGCTACACTGAAGCTTTCTTT.

The J gene is TRBJ2-7, the V gene TRBV5-1; a weak D match, TRBD2 (6 bases). The V gene's germline CDR1 is SGHRS and CDR2 YFSETQ. There are 13 residues in the CDR3. Trimming pared 4 bases from V and 1 base from J, leaving 9 bases between. The CDR3, as DNA: TGCGCCAGCAGCGCGGCGGGGTCCTACGAGCAGTACTTC. Its translation: CASSAAGSYEQYF.

V is TRBV6-5 and J is TRBJ2-1, with D possibly being TRBD2 (6 bases). V was cut by 0 bases and J by 3 bases, with 12 bases left in between. Germline CDR1 MNHEY, CDR2 SVGAGI. The CDR3 length is 16 residues. CDR3 coding DNA: TGTGCCAGCAGTTACTCACACGGGGGAATCTACAATGAGCAGTTCTTC. This codes for CASSYSHGGIYNEQFF.

The rearrangement joins TRBV3-1 (or the pseudogene TRBV3-2) to TRBJ2-7; 7 nucleotides agree with TRBD2. Germline assignment: CDR1 LGHDT and CDR2 YNNKEL (reference sequence). The CDR3 runs 14 residues. With V trimmed by 4 bases and J by 3 bases, 6 bases remained unmatched. The CDR3 spells CASSPTGGFYEQYF. In nucleotides, the CDR3 is TGTGCCAGCAGCCCTACGGGGGGTTTCTACGAGCAGTACTTC.

This chain joins TRBV7-9 and TRBJ2-5; TRBD2 might be the D (5 bases). V gave up 2 bases and J gave up 5 bases, with 15 bases separating them. This CDR3 contains 15 residues. The V gene's germline CDR1 is SEHNR and CDR2 FQNEAQ (reference sequence). The CDR3 is CASSLLRGWEETQYF. The CDR3 coding sequence is TGTGCCAGCAGCTTACTTCGAGGGTGGGAGGAGACCCAGTACTTC.

J is TRBJ1-1 and V is TRBV10-3; weak D call: TRBD1 (6 bases). Germline values: CDR1 ENHRY, CDR2 SYGVKD. Trimming cost V 10 bases and J 10 bases, with 16 bases left between them. The CDR3 has 11 amino acids. CDR3 sequence: CATSAGVRAFF. In DNA form, the CDR3 reads TGTGCCACCTCAGCAGGGGTGCGAGCTTTCTTT.

V gene TRBV10-3 combines with J gene TRBJ2-1, with 10 nucleotides matching TRBD1. Germline CDR1 and CDR2: ENHRY and SYGVKD. The CDR3 has 15 amino acids. V dropped 4 bases and J dropped 7; count of bases not matched to a gene: 7. The CDR3 DNA follows: TGTGCCATCAGTGCGGGACAGGGGATTTTGAATGAGCAGTTCTTC. This translates into CAISAGQGILNEQFF.

The chain uses TRBV28 and TRBJ2-3; a weak D match, TRBD2 (6 bases). The germline gives CDR1 MDHEN, CDR2 SYDVKM. V lost 9 bases and J 2 bases, leaving 12 bases between the germline ends. The CDR3 covers 13 residues. The CDR3 DNA follows: TGTGCCAGTCTCATGGACTACACAGATACGCAGTATTTT. The encoded protein is CASLMDYTDTQYF.